A single sample gave rise to the 2 T cell receptor beta chains below, sequenced in a study of cytomegalovirus exposure and HLA in healthy donors. Researchers ran the PCR with 60 Vbeta and 13 Jbeta primers. Here immunoSEQ multiplex PCR was the method, and the copy in TCRdb shows in-frame clones only, minus some. The sample has 150,000 to 200,000 clones, over 60% seen once. Sequenced: PBMCs. These receptor sequences come from a male donor in good health and CMV-seronegative.

The J gene is TRBJ1-2, the V gene TRBV4-2; weak D call: TRBD1 (6 bases). CDR3 length equals 15 residues. Trimming stripped 1 base from V and 3 bases from J, with 12 bases between. The germline CDR1 and CDR2 sequences are LGHNA and YNFKEQ. Written as DNA, the CDR3 is TGTGCCAGCAGCCAAGGACAGGAGGCGGACTATGGCTACACCTTC. Protein: CASSQGQEADYGYTF.

Here the CDR3 reads CASRTGSYGYTF. In DNA, the CDR3 is TGTGCCAGTAGGACAGGGAGCTATGGCTACACCTTC. The chain carries TRBV19 and TRBJ1-2; 7 nucleotides line up with TRBD1. The CDR3 is 12 residues long. V lost 6 bases, J lost 4 bases, and 2 bases stayed unmatched. The germline gives CDR1 LNHDA, CDR2 SQIVND (reference sequence). The full variable domain, its missing parts supplied by reference TRBV19 and TRBJ1-2, is DGGITQSPKYLFRKEGQNVTLSCEQNLNHDAMYWYRQDPGQGLRLIYYSQIVNDFQKGDIAEGYSVSREKKESFPLTVTSAQKNPTAFYLCASRTGSYGYTFGSGTRLTVV.